This T cell receptor (beta chain) was recovered during a study of T cell repertoires in cytomegalovirus infection (dated by TCRdb to the late 2010s). About the investigation overall: Peptide stimulations targeted recently identified HLA-C-restricted CMV epitopes, whose presentation resists viral immunomodulation, together with well-studied HLA-B-restricted epitopes. The HLA type of each donor mattered for the analysis, because public TCR beta signatures pointed to carriage of CMV infection along with the matching HLA type. What the research found in general, with its limitations: Carriers of CMV infection plus the relevant HLA type were discriminated by the cumulative frequency of public TCR beta family members in the study cohort and in an independent roughly 370-donor cohort. In the ex vivo response, HLA-C-restricted CMV-specific TCR beta clonotypes were dominant, and in two of eight donors the single most frequent clonotype came from this HLA-C-restricted group.

Sequenced using an Illumina HiSeq 1500. TCRdb reworked the public reads: Q25 trimming with fastp, MiXCR clone assembly, productive beta chains retained. Entries are consolidated by CDR3 protein sequence, retaining the most common genes and DNA. A total of a few hundred thousand distinct CDR3 sequences appear in this sample, almost 30% of them only once. The top ten clonotypes cover around 20% of the sample. The CDR3 holds 13 amino acids from the cysteine to the phenylalanine. Only the CDR3 portion is preserved as DNA: 39 bases, with reading frame beginning at the first base. From a lookup of the germline V gene, CDR1 and CDR2 are SGHTA and FQGTGA. V is pared back by 3 bases and J by 2 bases, with 6 bases lying between the germline termini. This clonotype was observed a few times. The clone's antigen remains unknown. There are no base qualities to consult, and no much larger clone falls within one base.

The sample's treatment or condition, from its label and the paper: in vitro stimulation with specific CMV peptide epitopes to enrich CMV-specific T cells. The sequence derives from a human donor in good health (CMV status not recorded). Some clones in this sample may be carry-over from other donors' samples. The input for sequencing was cultured PBMCs, taken from culture after CMV antigen stimulation. The V gene is TRBV7-3 and the J gene is TRBJ2-3; no D segment can be confidently identified. This receptor carries the CDR3 CASSLYPTDTQYF. The nucleotides read TGTGCCAGCAGCTTGTATCCCACAGATACGCAGTATTTT.